Each of the 17 T cell receptor beta chains below was sequenced from the same sample in a study of T cell responses to AZD1222 COVID-19 vaccine. Generated by immunoSEQ multiplex PCR, the TCRdb table keeps only in-frame clones and is missing some. The table shows around 120,000 clones, with 88% occurring only once. The source material was peripheral blood, sampled on day 0 of AZD1222 vaccination. The origin of the receptors is an adult in good health.

The rearrangement uses TRBV6-1 and TRBJ2-3; no reliable D call. The CDR3 spans 14 residues. Trimming removed 1 base from V and 0 bases from J, with 5 bases in between. The germline V gene encodes CDR1 MNHNS and CDR2 SASEGT. CDR3: CASSEDLSTDTQYF. DNA for the CDR3: TGTGCCAGCAGTGAAGACTTGAGCACAGATACGCAGTATTTT.

V is TRBV11-2 and J is TRBJ1-1; TRBD1 is a possible D gene (6 bases). The CDR3 spans 14 residues. Trimming shortened V by 4 bases and J by 5 bases, and 14 bases separated the two germline ends. CDR1 and CDR2 (germline): SGHAT, FQNNGV. CDR3 nucleotides: TGTGCCAGCAGCTCACAGGGCTTTATGACTGAAGCTTTCTTT. Amino acid sequence: CASSSQGFMTEAFF.

The chain employs TRBV12-3 or TRBV12-4 and TRBJ1-1; 9 bases fit TRBD1. V was clipped by 7 bases and J by 11 bases; unmatched bases: 11. This CDR3 region has 13 residues. CDR3 loop: CASTPGQGFLAFF. For the CDR3, the DNA is TGTGCCAGCACCCCGGGACAGGGTTTTCTCGCTTTCTTT.

The chain joins TRBV28 to TRBJ1-1; no clear D. CDR3 length: 16 residues. Germline CDR1 MDHEN, CDR2 SYDVKM. V shed 6 bases and J shed 3 bases, with 20 bases lying between them. In nucleotides, the CDR3 is TGTGCCAGCAGCCAACTGACGGCCCCGGTGGACACTGAAGCTTTCTTT. Translating it yields CASSQLTAPVDTEAFF.

V gene TRBV18 combines with J gene TRBJ1-2; D unclear. The CDR3 has 13 amino acids. CDR1 and CDR2 (germline): KGHSH, LQKENI. Trimming removed 2 bases from V and 2 bases from J, with 6 bases in between. The CDR3 bases are TGTGCCAGCTCACCAGCGGAGAACTATGGCTACACCTTC. It codes for CASSPAENYGYTF.

The table lists this clone with a count of one. J is TRBJ1-2 and V is TRBV6-1; the match to TRBD1 covers 8 bases. There are 15 residues in the CDR3. CDR1 MNHNS and CDR2 SASEGT come from the germline V gene. Trimming took 2 bases from V and 8 from J; bases not matched to a gene: 10. In nucleotides, the CDR3 is TGTGCCAGCAGTGAAAGGGGTGGACAGGGCTCCGGCTACACCTTC. Residues: CASSERGGQGSGYTF.

The rearrangement links TRBV4-1 to TRBJ1-1; TRBD1 might be the D (6 bases). Trimming took 1 base from V and 4 from J, leaving 22 bases between them. Per the germline V gene, CDR1 is MGHRA and CDR2 is YSYEKL. The CDR3 runs 18 residues. The CDR3 reads CASSQGAQVGARGTEAFF. The CDR3 DNA reads TGCGCCAGCAGCCAAGGGGCTCAAGTGGGGGCGCGGGGCACTGAAGCTTTCTTT.

The chain combines TRBV7-2 with TRBJ1-4, with D maybe TRBD1 (6 bases). CDR1 is SGHTA and CDR2 is FQGNSA in the germline V gene. V lost 1 base, J lost 5 bases, and 11 bases lay in between. This CDR3 is 15 amino acids long. This chain's CDR3 is CASSLEQGYNEKLFF. The CDR3 DNA sequence: TGTGCCAGCAGCTTAGAACAGGGATACAATGAAAAACTGTTTTTT.

The chain combines TRBV5-1 with TRBJ2-5; 8 nucleotides match TRBD1. V shed 4 bases, J shed 4 bases, and the junction held 15 bases outside the gene matches. Germline V gene sequence: CDR1 SGHRS, CDR2 YFSETQ. CDR3 length: 17 amino acids. In DNA form, the CDR3 reads TGCGCCAGCAGCCCTAGTAAGGACAGGGTTACGACAGAGACCCAGTACTTC. Its translation: CASSPSKDRVTTETQYF.

The chain combines TRBV6-2 or TRBV6-3 with TRBJ1-2; a weak D match, TRBD1 (5 bases). Trimming cost V 2 bases and J 8 bases, with 21 bases left between them. CDR1 is MNHEY and CDR2 is SVGEGT in the germline V gene. This CDR3 spans 16 amino acids. CDR3 residues: CASSYGAAVGARGYTF. As DNA, the CDR3 is TGTGCCAGCAGTTACGGGGCCGCTGTGGGCGCGAGGGGCTACACCTTC.

The chain links TRBV6-4 to TRBJ2-3; D may be TRBD2 (6 bases). The CDR3 has 16 residues. V lost 0 bases, J lost 1 base, and 11 bases lay in between. Germline-derived CDR1 and CDR2 are MRHNA and SNTAGT. The CDR3 region has the DNA TGTGCCAGCAGTGACTCCGGTGGCGGGGGCACAGATACGCAGTATTTT. Its protein is CASSDSGGGGTDTQYF.

The chain recombines TRBV6-6 with TRBJ2-2, with 8 bases aligning to TRBD2. Germline V lookup: CDR1 MNHNY, CDR2 SVGAGI (reference sequence). This CDR3 has 17 amino acids. V dropped 5 bases and J dropped 0; count of bases not matched to a gene: 8. The DNA of the CDR3 is TGTGCCAGCAGTCCAATAGCGGGACAAACGAACACCGGGGAGCTGTTTTTT. It is translated as CASSPIAGQTNTGELFF.

The genes are TRBV5-1 and TRBJ1-6; a possible D gene is TRBD1 (5 bases). This CDR3 is 13 amino acids long. The germline CDR1 and CDR2 sequences are SGHRS and YFSETQ. Deletions cut 2 bases from V and 10 bases from J, with 10 bases between. The CDR3 region is CASSFDRESPLHF. The CDR3 DNA sequence: TGCGCCAGCAGCTTCGACAGAGAGTCACCCCTCCACTTT.

CDR3 sequence: CASSPARAYEQYF. CDR3 nucleotides: TGCGCCAGCAGTCCAGCCAGGGCCTACGAGCAGTACTTC. The chain is built from TRBV10-1 and TRBJ2-7, with D perhaps matching TRBD1 (5 bases). V lost 5 bases and J lost 2, with 10 bases in between. This CDR3 contains 13 residues. Germline V gene data show CDR1 as WNHNN and CDR2 as SYGVQD (reference sequence).

V usage is TRBV5-5 and J usage is TRBJ1-2, with D maybe TRBD1 (5 bases). The CDR3 length is 15 residues. Germline CDR1 SGHKS, CDR2 YYEKEE (reference sequence). V shed 0 bases and J shed 4 bases, with 13 bases lying between them. For the CDR3, the DNA is TGTGCCAGCAGCTTGGCCCTTTCAGGGATCTATGGCTACACCTTC. It yields the protein CASSLALSGIYGYTF.

The gene calls are TRBV15 and TRBJ1-4; 7 bases map to TRBD1. Germline V CDR1 and CDR2: LNHNV, YYDKDF (reference sequence). The CDR3 is made up of 15 amino acids. Trimming removed 5 bases from V and 8 bases from J; junction bases left unmatched: 11. The CDR3 bases are TGTGCCACCAGCTGGAGACAGGGAGCAACCGAAAAACTGTTTTTT. Translation: CATSWRQGATEKLFF.

The chain employs TRBV5-1 and TRBJ1-2; D remains unclear. Germline loops: CDR1 SGHRS, CDR2 YFSETQ. V was pared by 1 base and J by 8 bases, with 9 bases between. The CDR3 sequence is 12 residues long. CDR3 loop: CASSLTPGGYTF. CDR3 DNA sequence: TGCGCCAGCAGCTTGACTCCGGGGGGCTACACCTTC.